One and the same sample provided the 30 T cell receptor beta chains below, sequenced in a study of cytomegalovirus exposure and HLA in healthy donors. The table came from immunoSEQ multiplex PCR; TCRdb's copy has only in-frame clones and leaves some out. This repertoire shows some 170,000 clones, roughly 86% found once; its top ten account for approximately 2.6%. Sequences were obtained from PBMCs. The origin of the receptors is a young man in good health and CMV-seropositive.

V and J are TRBV5-6 and TRBJ1-1, with D tentatively TRBD1 (6 bases). The ends were cut back, 2 bases at V and 7 bases at J, with 15 bases in the middle. This CDR3 region has 14 residues. Germline lookup yields CDR1 SGHDT and CDR2 YYEEEE. The CDR3 sequence is CASSLGQLNIEAFF. The CDR3 DNA follows: TGTGCCAGCAGCTTAGGACAGCTGAATATTGAAGCTTTCTTT. Full variable domain (rest looked up from reference TRBV5-6 and TRBJ1-1): DAGVTQSPTHLIKTRGQQVTLRCSPKSGHDTVSWYQQALGQGPQFIFQYYEEEERQRGNFPDRFSGHQFPNYSSELNVNALLLGDSALYLCASSLGQLNIEAFFGQGTRLTVV.

The V gene is TRBV11-3, the J gene TRBJ2-1; tentatively, D is TRBD2 (6 bases). Trimming cost V 1 base and J 6 bases, with 10 bases left between them. Germline loops: CDR1 SGHNT, CDR2 YENEEA. The length of the CDR3 is 14 residues. The CDR3 DNA reads TGTGCCAGCAGCTTAGGGGTGGGGGGCAATGAGCAGTTCTTC. As protein: CASSLGVGGNEQFF.

V gene TRBV9 combines with J gene TRBJ1-2; the D is unclear. V dropped 0 bases and J dropped 8 bases, with 8 bases sitting between them. The germline CDR1 and CDR2 sequences are SGDLS and YYNGEE. The CDR3 extends over 12 amino acids. The CDR3 is CASSVERGGYTF. CDR3 coding DNA: TGTGCCAGCAGCGTAGAACGCGGCGGCTACACCTTC.

This clone came up a few times. The CDR3 is CASSRSGTSGRREQFF. The CDR3 bases are TGTGCCAGCAGCCGGTCCGGGACTAGCGGGAGGAGAGAGCAGTTCTTC. The chain links TRBV5-4 to TRBJ2-1, with 15 positions matching TRBD2. Per germline, CDR1 SGHNT and CDR2 YYREEE (reference sequence). The CDR3 spans 16 residues. Unmatched junction bases numbered 9, after V lost 4 bases and J lost 10 bases.

This chain uses TRBV18 with TRBJ2-1; 9 nucleotides line up with TRBD2. With V trimmed by 5 bases and J by 10 bases, 6 bases remained unmatched. Germline-derived CDR1 and CDR2 are KGHSH and LQKENI. The CDR3 runs to 13 residues. The CDR3 nucleotides are TGTGCCAGCTCAGGTAGCGGGGGCTTAGAGCAGTTCTTC. Translated, it gives CASSGSGGLEQFF.

The J gene is TRBJ2-7, the V gene TRBV7-9, with 8 positions matching TRBD1. The CDR3 has 13 amino acids. The germline CDR1 and CDR2 sequences are SEHNR and FQNEAQ (reference sequence). V shed 8 bases and J 5 bases; nucleotides not matched to a gene: 8. The CDR3 nucleotides are TGTGCCAGCGGCTCCCCGGACAGGGACGAGCAGTACTTC. Its translation: CASGSPDRDEQYF.

This chain connects TRBV6-1 to TRBJ2-1; possibly TRBD2 for D (5 bases). Trimming left V 6 bases short and J 6 bases short, with 9 bases between. The germline V gene has CDR1 MNHNS and CDR2 SASEGT. This CDR3 comprises 12 residues. This CDR3 reads CASRSGGNEQFF. The CDR3 nucleotides are TGTGCCAGCAGATCTGGAGGCAATGAGCAGTTCTTC.

The gene calls are TRBV20-1 and TRBJ2-3; 7 nucleotides match TRBD2. Germline V gene data show CDR1 as DFQATT and CDR2 as SNEGSKA (reference sequence). The ends lost 3 bases at V and 12 bases at J; junction bases unmatched: 3. This CDR3 region has 10 residues. For the CDR3, the DNA is TGCAGTGCTAGTGGGACTATCCAGTATTTT. Residues: CSASGTIQYF.

The chain links TRBV5-6 to TRBJ2-3, with D perhaps matching TRBD1 (5 bases). CDR3 length equals 13 residues. Trimming left V 1 base short and J 4 bases short, with 7 bases between. The germline CDR1 and CDR2 sequences are SGHDT and YYEEEE. The DNA of the CDR3 is TGTGCCAGCAGCTTGAAGGGGCCAGATACGCAGTATTTT. Protein: CASSLKGPDTQYF.

The J gene is TRBJ1-5, the V gene TRBV7-2, with 7 bases lining up with TRBD1. Germline V gene data show CDR1 as SGHTA and CDR2 as FQGNSA. J lost 4 bases, V lost 1 base, and 7 bases had no gene match. CDR3 length: 16 residues. The CDR3 is CASSLGVGGLNQPQHF. CDR3 in DNA: TGTGCCAGCAGCTTAGGGGTAGGGGGCCTAAATCAGCCCCAGCATTTT.

The chain recombines TRBV7-9 with TRBJ1-1; D is unresolved. Germline V gene sequence: CDR1 SEHNR, CDR2 FQNEAQ (reference sequence). The ends were cut back, 2 bases at V and 12 bases at J, with 19 bases in the middle. This CDR3 contains 14 residues. CDR3 residues: CASSLHGEAGISFF. Here the CDR3 DNA reads TGTGCCAGCAGCTTACATGGTGAGGCGGGGATTTCTTTCTTT.

The table lists this clone with a count of one. DNA of the CDR3: TGTGCCAGCCTGGGGACAGAGTTACTTAATCAGCCCCAGCATTTT. Translation: CASLGTELLNQPQHF. The V gene is TRBV28, the J gene TRBJ1-5; 7 nucleotides match TRBD1. J gave up 4 bases and V 8 bases, and 11 bases lay outside the gene matches. Germline lookup yields CDR1 MDHEN and CDR2 SYDVKM. There are 15 residues in the CDR3.

In its sample, this clone was seen a few times. V and J are TRBV5-8 and TRBJ1-2, with TRBD1 identical over 7 bases. Germline-derived CDR1 and CDR2 are SGHTS and YDEGEE. The CDR3 has 13 amino acids. The trim removed 1 base at V and 6 bases at J, leaving 3 bases unmatched. The CDR3 nucleotides are TGTGCCAGCAGCTTGAGGGGGCGAGATGGCTACACCTTC. Residues: CASSLRGRDGYTF.

The rearrangement joins TRBV28 to TRBJ1-2; possible D gene TRBD1, 5 bases. The CDR3 loop spans 12 amino acids. The V gene's germline CDR1 is MDHEN and CDR2 SYDVKM. The V gene lost 4 bases and the J gene lost 14 bases, with 17 bases spanning the gap. CDR3 coding DNA: TGTGCCAGCAGTTCCACCACGGGGGGAGAGACCTTC. Its protein product is CASSSTTGGETF.

The V gene is TRBV2, the J gene TRBJ1-1; tentative D call: TRBD1 (5 bases). Germline V gives CDR1 SNHLY, CDR2 FYNNEI. This CDR3 has 16 residues. V was pared by 8 bases and J by 6 bases, with 25 bases between. For the CDR3, the DNA is TGTGCCAGCGCCGGTAATGGGGCGTCGGTCGGCGCTGAAGCTTTCTTT. Its translation is CASAGNGASVGAEAFF.

This chain uses TRBV5-8 with TRBJ1-5; tentative D call: TRBD1 (6 bases). The CDR3 runs to 16 residues. The V and J ends lost 2 bases and 8 bases respectively, with 20 bases between them. Looked up from germline, CDR1 is SGHTS and CDR2 is YDEGEE. This CDR3 reads CASSLGKGGLEEPQHF. Written as DNA, the CDR3 is TGTGCCAGCAGCTTAGGCAAGGGGGGGCTAGAGGAGCCCCAGCATTTT.

The V gene is TRBV9, the J gene TRBJ2-1; D might be TRBD1 (7 bases). The CDR3 spans 17 residues. The V and J ends lost 1 base and 9 bases respectively, with 23 bases between them. Germline V gene lookup returns CDR1 SGDLS and CDR2 YYNGEE. CDR3 nucleotides: TGTGCCAGCAGCGTAACCCCCCTGATGGAGGGGGCGGGTGAGCAGTTCTTC. Translating it yields CASSVTPLMEGAGEQFF.

The V gene is TRBV7-9, the J gene TRBJ1-2, with 11 bases identical to TRBD1. From germline, CDR1 is SEHNR and CDR2 FQNEAQ (reference sequence). Trimming removed 8 bases from V and 5 bases from J; junction bases left unmatched: 7. The CDR3 loop spans 14 amino acids. Here the CDR3 DNA reads TGTGCCAGCGAAGGGACAGGGGGTTCTTATGGCTACACCTTC. This codes for CASEGTGGSYGYTF. Together with reference TRBV7-9 and TRBJ1-2, the CDR3 gives the full variable domain: DTGVSQNPRHKITKRGQNVTFRCDPISEHNRLYWYRQTLGQGPEFLTYFQNEAQLEKSRLLSDRFSAERPKGSFSTLEIQRTEQGDSAMYLCASEGTGGSYGYTFGSGTRLTVV.

This sequence joins TRBV2 and TRBJ1-3; D unresolved. Germline V gene lookup returns CDR1 SNHLY and CDR2 FYNNEI. The germline V and J ends were trimmed by 7 bases and 2 bases, with 9 bases remaining between them. The CDR3 runs 13 residues. DNA for the CDR3: TGTGCCAGCACGTGGTCGGCTGGAAACACCATATATTTT. Translated, it gives CASTWSAGNTIYF.

The V call is TRBV5-6, the J call TRBJ2-1; 9 bases align to TRBD2. J lost 9 bases, V lost 4 bases, and 20 bases had no gene match. Germline CDR1 and CDR2: SGHDT and YYEEEE. This CDR3 comprises 18 residues. The chain's CDR3 is CASSPGLSGSRFGGEQFF. The CDR3 nucleotides read TGTGCCAGCAGCCCCGGACTTAGCGGGAGTCGTTTCGGGGGTGAGCAGTTCTTC.

This clone occurred once. This sequence joins TRBV6-1 and TRBJ2-7; 8 nucleotides agree with TRBD1. V was clipped by 10 bases and J by 5 bases; unmatched bases: 7. The germline gives CDR1 MNHNS, CDR2 SASEGT. CDR3 length: 12 residues. The CDR3 nucleotides are TGTGCCATTAGGACAGGGACGAACGAGCAGTACTTC. Translating gives CAIRTGTNEQYF.

This chain joins TRBV27 and TRBJ2-6, with no clear D. Germline V gene data show CDR1 as MNHEY and CDR2 as SMNVEV (reference sequence). This CDR3 comprises 19 residues. The V end lost 5 bases, the J end lost 0 bases, and 20 bases lay between the germline ends. The CDR3 loop reads CASSPPAKSTLSGANVLTF. As DNA, the CDR3 is TGTGCCAGCAGTCCTCCAGCGAAAAGCACCCTCTCTGGGGCCAACGTCCTGACTTTC. The whole variable domain, filled in from reference TRBV27 and TRBJ2-6, reads EAQVTQNPRYLITVTGKKLTVTCSQNMNHEYMSWYRQDPGLGLRQIYYSMNVEVTDKGDVPEGYKVSRKEKRNFPLILESPSPNQTSLYFCASSPPAKSTLSGANVLTFGAGSRLTVL.

This clone was found a few times. The chain recombines TRBV27 with TRBJ1-2; TRBD1 aligns across 8 bases. V shed 4 bases, J shed 7 bases, and the junction held 14 bases outside the gene matches. The CDR3 length is 16 residues. CDR1 MNHEY and CDR2 SMNVEV come from the germline V gene (reference sequence). The CDR3 here is CASSSSRTGLSSGYTF. As DNA, the CDR3 is TGTGCCAGCAGTTCCTCACGGACAGGGCTTTCTTCTGGCTACACCTTC.

This rearrangement joins TRBV5-1 to TRBJ2-7; tentatively, D is TRBD1 (8 bases). The CDR3 has 15 residues. V gave up 2 bases and J gave up 6 bases, with 18 bases separating them. The germline CDR1 and CDR2 sequences are SGHRS and YFSETQ. Here the CDR3 reads CASSFRGAGTGEQYF. As DNA, the CDR3 is TGCGCCAGCAGCTTTCGGGGGGCAGGGACAGGCGAGCAGTACTTC.

This clone came up a few times. CDR3 DNA sequence: TGTGCCAGCAGCTTACTGGCCGGGACATTGAACACTGAAGCTTTCTTT. This sequence encodes CASSLLAGTLNTEAFF. The rearrangement uses TRBV7-2 and TRBJ1-1; possible D gene TRBD1, 6 bases. The V end was cut by 2 bases, the J end by 0 bases, with 13 bases between. The CDR3 consists of 16 residues. Per the germline V gene, CDR1 is SGHTA and CDR2 is FQGNSA.

The rearrangement joins TRBV10-3 to TRBJ2-3, with a weak D call TRBD2 (6 bases). Germline assignment: CDR1 ENHRY and CDR2 SYGVKD. The CDR3 runs to 15 residues. Deletions cut 0 bases from V and 0 bases from J, with 7 bases between. The CDR3 nucleotides read TGTGCCATCAGTGAGTCCGGGGGAAGCACAGATACGCAGTATTTT. Translation: CAISESGGSTDTQYF.

The V and J genes are TRBV5-1 and TRBJ1-1, with D possibly matching TRBD1 (6 bases). Per the germline V gene, CDR1 is SGHRS and CDR2 is YFSETQ. Trimming removed 3 bases from V and 4 bases from J, with 10 bases in between. This CDR3 is 13 amino acids long. CDR3 sequence (DNA): TGCGCCAGCAGCTCGAGGACAGCCACTGAAGCTTTCTTT. Amino acid sequence: CASSSRTATEAFF.

This chain links TRBV4-2 with TRBJ2-1; 11 positions agree with TRBD2. V was pared by 1 base and J by 6 bases, with 11 bases of the junction left unmatched. The CDR3 spans 18 residues. The V gene's germline CDR1 is LGHNA and CDR2 YNFKEQ. The CDR3 nucleotides are TGTGCCAGCAGCCAAGTTGGTCCGCTAGCGGGAGGCGGCAATGAGCAGTTCTTC. Residues: CASSQVGPLAGGGNEQFF.

Here the CDR3 reads CASSPGGTGVSAFF. The CDR3 DNA follows: TGCGCCAGCAGCCCTGGAGGGACAGGGGTTTCGGCTTTCTTT. This chain connects TRBV4-1 to TRBJ1-1; 10 bases line up with TRBD1. Trimming removed 4 bases from V and 11 bases from J; junction bases left unmatched: 10. CDR3 size: 14 residues. CDR1 is MGHRA and CDR2 is YSYEKL in the germline V gene.

The V gene is TRBV4-3, the J gene TRBJ2-3; D is perhaps TRBD2 (5 bases). The CDR3 consists of 16 residues. In germline, CDR1 is LGHNA, CDR2 YSLEER. V was clipped by 3 bases and J by 2 bases, with 15 bases between them. For the CDR3, the DNA is TGCGCCAGCAGCCACCGCGGACTCGTCGACACAGATACGCAGTATTTT. Protein sequence: CASSHRGLVDTDTQYF.